This T cell receptor beta chain was retrieved from a study of T cell responses to AZD1222 COVID-19 vaccine. Study-level results: Seropositive at baseline were only six AZD1222 recipients.

TCRdb's table, derived via immunoSEQ multiplex PCR, lists solely in-frame clones and lacks some. The data show about 150,000 clones, around 90% seen once. Comments on this clone: The antigen is unknown.

Germline CDR1 LNHDA, CDR2 SQIVND (reference sequence). The CDR3 is 15 amino acids. V dropped 3 bases and J dropped 3 bases, with 14 bases sitting between them. This TCR came from an adult who received the MenACWY meningococcal vaccine as a control. The chain carries TRBV19 and TRBJ1-2, with D possibly TRBD1 on 6 matching bases. Here the sequenced sample was peripheral blood, taken 28 days after the second dose of the MenACWY control vaccine. The CDR3 region has the DNA TGTGCCAGTAGTATTCGTCGGGACATGGACTATGGCTACACCTTC. This sequence encodes CASSIRRDMDYGYTF. Drawing the rest from reference TRBV19 and TRBJ1-2, the complete variable domain is DGGITQSPKYLFRKEGQNVTLSCEQNLNHDAMYWYRQDPGQGLRLIYYSQIVNDFQKGDIAEGYSVSREKKESFPLTVTSAQKNPTAFYLCASSIRRDMDYGYTFGSGTRLTVV.